The rows below give T cell receptor beta chains drawn from one sample of a study of T cell repertoires in breast cancer. TCRdb ran MiXCR on the emulsion pairing reads and lists one entry per CDR3 protein. Found here are about 40,000 distinct CDR3 sequences, 45% of them singletons; the top ten hold about 60%. Sequencing was carried out using CD8+ T cells. The receptors derive from a pool of human donors with breast cancer or a healthy control (not recorded which). Each CDR3 is given with its conserved first and last residue. A D gene is named only where the DNA matches it firmly. Expanded clones are given a class, and other clones once, few, many or no size at all.

d_gene,v_gene,j_gene,abundance,CDR3nt,CDR3aa
.,TRBV12-3/TRBV12-4,TRBJ1-1,.,TGTGCCAGCAGTTTAAAGCGGACTGAAGCTTTCTTT,CASSLKRTEAFF
.,TRBV5-1,TRBJ2-1,few,TGCGCCAGCAGCTTGGTCCTCAATGAGCAGTTCTTC,CASSLVLNEQFF
TRBD2,TRBV20-1,TRBJ2-1,few,TGCAGTGCTAGTTCGGCGGGAGGTTCGAAGAATGAGCAGTTCTTC,CSASSAGGSKNEQFF
.,TRBV4-3,TRBJ2-7,.,TGCGCCAGCAGCCAAGAATCGTTGAACGCCTACGAGCAGTACTTC,CASSQESLNAYEQYF
.,TRBV6-2/TRBV6-3,TRBJ1-1,many,TGTGCCAGCAGTCAGGGGTCAGAGAACACTGAAGCTTTCTTT,CASSQGSENTEAFF
.,TRBV7-9,TRBJ1-1,.,TGCGCCAGCAGCTCGACGAACTACAGGGACGGGACTGAAGCTTTCTTT,CASSSTNYRDGTEAFF
.,TRBV7-9,TRBJ1-2,.,TGTGCCAGCAGCCCCGACAGACACACCTCGGACTATGGCTACACCTTC,CASSPDRHTSDYGYTF
.,TRBV2,TRBJ1-1,.,TGTGCCAGCAGTGAAAACAGTTTACAAGCTTTCTTT,CASSENSLQAFF
.,TRBV5-6,TRBJ1-2,.,TGTGCCAGCAGCTTGCTTGCCACCGACTATGGCTACACCTTC,CASSLLATDYGYTF
.,TRBV14,TRBJ2-1,.,TGTGCCAGCAGCCTGAAGAAGGGGTACAATGAGCAGTTCTTC,CASSLKKGYNEQFF
TRBD2,TRBV11-2,TRBJ2-1,.,TGTGCCAGCAGCTCTATAGCGGGGGGGCAGAATGAGCAGTTCTTC,CASSSIAGGQNEQFF
TRBD1,TRBV19,TRBJ2-4,.,TGTGCCAGTAGTATGGAGACACAGGGGGCGCATAACATTCAGTACTTC,CASSMETQGAHNIQYF
TRBD1,TRBV25-1,TRBJ1-2,.,TGTGCCAGCAGTTTCAGGGGGCTAGCCTATGGCTACACCTTC,CASSFRGLAYGYTF
.,TRBV27,TRBJ2-7,.,TGTGCCAGCAGTTTTTCGGAAGCCCACTACGAGCAGTACTTC,CASSFSEAHYEQYF
.,TRBV19,TRBJ1-2,.,TGTGCCACCCAAACAGGGTTGGCCTATGGCTACACCTTC,CATQTGLAYGYTF
.,TRBV6-1,TRBJ1-1,many,TGTGCCACCTTACCCGACAGCAAGAACACTGAAGCTTTCTTT,CATLPDSKNTEAFF
TRBD1,TRBV27,TRBJ1-1,.,TGTGCCAGCACAAGGTACCCGGGACAGGGGAACACTGAAGCTTTCTTT,CASTRYPGQGNTEAFF
.,TRBV20-1,TRBJ1-3,few,TGCAGTGCTAGGGGAAACGGAAACACCATATATTTT,CSARGNGNTIYF
TRBD2,TRBV2,TRBJ2-3,few,TGTGCCAGCAGCAAGACTAGCGGGGGAGGAGGAGATACGCAGTATTTT,CASSKTSGGGGDTQYF
.,TRBV24-1,TRBJ2-1,few,TGTGCCACCAGTGATTCTGGGACCAGGTACAATGAGCAGTTCTTC,CATSDSGTRYNEQFF
TRBD2,TRBV20-1,TRBJ2-3,few,TGCAGTGCTAGATTACGCCGACTAGCGGGAGAGGGGGATACGCAGTATTTT,CSARLRRLAGEGDTQYF
TRBD2,TRBV11-2,TRBJ2-4,few,TGTGCCAGCAGCTTAGATCGGGGGGGGTACATTCAGTACTTC,CASSLDRGGYIQYF
TRBD2,TRBV30,TRBJ2-1,few,TGTGCCTGGAGTGGTAGCGGGCTACCCAATGAGCAGTTCTTC,CAWSGSGLPNEQFF
TRBD2,TRBV6-5,TRBJ2-1,few,TGTGCCAGCAGGGAACTAGCGGGAGGGCCGGGGAATGAGCAGTTCTTC,CASRELAGGPGNEQFF
.,TRBV27,TRBJ1-3,many,TGTGCCAGCAGTTCCTACTCTGGAAACACCATATATTTT,CASSSYSGNTIYF
.,TRBV27,TRBJ1-6,.,TGTGCCAGCAGTTTTGAGGGTCTGAGGTCACCCCCCCACTTT,CASSFEGLRSPPHF
.,TRBV6-2/TRBV6-3,TRBJ2-5,.,TGTGCCAGCAGCATGGGACACGCCGGCGAGACCCAGTACTTC,CASSMGHAGETQYF
.,TRBV20-1,TRBJ2-7,.,TGCAGTGCTACGGGGGGCATCAACGAGCAGTACTTC,CSATGGINEQYF
TRBD2,TRBV4-2,TRBJ2-7,.,TGTGCCAGCAGCCAGGACCTTAGGACCGGGGGGGGGTTCTACGAGCAGTACTTC,CASSQDLRTGGGFYEQYF
.,TRBV28,TRBJ1-4,few,TGTGCCAGCAGTCCCCTCGACAGTACGGCAACTAATGAAAAACTGTTTTTT,CASSPLDSTATNEKLFF
.,TRBV15,TRBJ1-5,.,TGTGCCACCAGCAGAGTAGACAGTGGAGTTCAGCCCCAGCATTTT,CATSRVDSGVQPQHF
.,TRBV15,TRBJ1-2,few,TGTGCCACCAGCAGCGGGAAAACAGACAACTATGGCTACACCTTC,CATSSGKTDNYGYTF
.,TRBV28,TRBJ1-2,many,TGTGCCAGCAGTTTCCTCAGGGGCTTTCCCCCCACCTTC,CASSFLRGFPPTF
.,TRBV27,TRBJ2-3,many,TGTGCCAGCAGTGCCGGAGGCTGGGGCGCGCAGTATTTT,CASSAGGWGAQYF
.,TRBV4-2,TRBJ1-2,.,TGTGCCAGCAGCCAAGATCGCCAGAACTATGGCTACACCTTC,CASSQDRQNYGYTF
.,TRBV7-2,TRBJ1-1,few,TGTGCCAGCAGCTTAAAGGTTAACACTGAAGCTTTCTTT,CASSLKVNTEAFF
.,TRBV7-3,TRBJ2-5,many,TGTGCCAGCAGCATTCAGGGTGGAGAGACCCAGTACTTC,CASSIQGGETQYF
TRBD2,TRBV7-2,TRBJ2-5,few,TGTGCCAGCAGCCCCGGGGAGGTTAGCGGGGAAGAGACCCAGTACTTC,CASSPGEVSGEETQYF
TRBD1,TRBV27,TRBJ1-2,few,TGTGCCAGCAGTCCGAGGACAGGGTATAATGGCTACACCTTC,CASSPRTGYNGYTF
.,TRBV4-1,TRBJ1-6,.,TGCGCCAGCAGCCAAGATGATTTGGGGGGACGGGAAAGCTCCTATAATTCACCCCTCCACTTT,CASSQDDLGGRESSYNSPLHF
TRBD2,TRBV11-2,TRBJ2-1,.,TGTGCCAGCAGCGTACACGGGGGGAGTGAGCGGTTCTTC,CASSVHGGSERFF
TRBD1,TRBV5-4,TRBJ2-3,.,TGTGCCAGCAGCGGGAGGACAGGGACAGCGATCACAGATACGCAGTATTTT,CASSGRTGTAITDTQYF
.,TRBV6-1,TRBJ2-7,.,TGTGCCAGCATCTTAGGGAAAAAGGACGAGCAGTACTTC,CASILGKKDEQYF
TRBD1,TRBV6-2/TRBV6-3,TRBJ1-1,many,TGTGCCAGCAGTTACTCGTTGTCACTCCAGGGGGACACTGAAGCTTTCTTT,CASSYSLSLQGDTEAFF
TRBD1,TRBV7-9,TRBJ2-4,.,TGTGCCAGCAGCCCAGGACAGGGGAAAAACATTCAGTACTTC,CASSPGQGKNIQYF
.,TRBV20-1,TRBJ2-3,many,TGCAGTGCTAGCTTTGGATCAAGCACAGATACGCAGTATTTT,CSASFGSSTDTQYF
.,TRBV20-1,TRBJ1-1,many,TGCAGTGCTAGAAATCCAGCCTTGAGCACTGAAGCTTTCTTT,CSARNPALSTEAFF
TRBD1,TRBV5-1,TRBJ1-1,few,TGCGCCAGTGCCCTACAGGGGGCCAGCACTGAAGCTTTCTTT,CASALQGASTEAFF
.,TRBV20-1,TRBJ2-1,.,TGCAGTGCTAGTCTGGCCCCTGAGAGGAATGAGCAGTTCTTC,CSASLAPERNEQFF
.,TRBV29-1,TRBJ2-2,.,TGCAGCGTTATAGCGGTAGTAAACACCGGGGAGCTGTTTTTT,CSVIAVVNTGELFF
TRBD1,TRBV7-7,TRBJ2-5,few,TGTGCCAGCAGCTTAAGGACAGGGGGGCGGGAGACCCAGTACTTC,CASSLRTGGRETQYF
.,TRBV6-1,TRBJ1-1,few,TGTGCCAGCAGTCCAGAGACCGTTATGAACACTGAAGCTTTCTTT,CASSPETVMNTEAFF
.,TRBV7-9,TRBJ1-6,.,TGTGCCAGCAGCCATGAATCGACCCAAGGCCCCTATAATTCACCCCTCCACTTT,CASSHESTQGPYNSPLHF
.,TRBV13,TRBJ2-5,.,TGTGCCAGCAGCTCTCGGACAAGGGGAGAGACCCAGTACTTC,CASSSRTRGETQYF
.,TRBV19,TRBJ2-7,.,TGTGCCAGTAGCCCCCCGCCGGGGCAGGGGATCTCGAGGGAGCAGTACTTC,CASSPPPGQGISREQYF